The 17 T cell receptor beta chains below come from one sample, sequenced in a study of read filtering for tumor transcriptome and immune sequencing. From about 400 ng of RNA, a library with molecular barcoded alpha/delta and beta/gamma adaptors was made. One entry per CDR3 protein results from TCRdb running MiXCR on the reads. This sample carries 25,000 to 35,000 distinct CDR3 sequences, 13% to 15% of them seen once, and the ten largest clones take roughly 44%. What was sequenced was a population of CD138-negative cells sorted from bone marrow. These receptors were taken from a donor at least 40 years old with multiple myeloma.

This clonotype was recorded at least ten times. This CDR3 is CASSPSRGVAADTQYF. CDR3 coding DNA: TGTGCCAGCAGCCCTAGTCGGGGGGTAGCAGCAGATACGCAGTATTTT. The V gene is TRBV11-3, the J gene TRBJ2-3; 7 bases align to TRBD2. This CDR3 has 16 amino acids. CDR1 and CDR2 from the germline V gene are SGHNT and YENEEA. The ends lost 5 bases at V and 4 bases at J; junction bases unmatched: 12.

A few counts support this clonotype. The genes are TRBV7-3 and TRBJ1-1; D is perhaps TRBD1 (6 bases). The CDR3 runs 13 residues. CDR1 and CDR2 (germline): SGHTA, FQGTGA. V lost 6 bases to trimming and J lost 2 bases, with 10 bases between them. CDR3 DNA sequence: TGTGCCAGCAGTCGACAGGACAACACTGAAGCTTTCTTT. Translated: CASSRQDNTEAFF.

This clonotype was detected many times. The V and J genes are TRBV28 and TRBJ2-1; D remains ambiguous. The V end lost 7 bases, the J end lost 7 bases, and 8 bases lay between the germline ends. The CDR3 extends over 11 amino acids. In germline, CDR1 is MDHEN, CDR2 SYDVKM. Here the CDR3 reads CASKSPNEQFF. The CDR3 coding sequence is TGTGCCAGCAAAAGCCCGAATGAGCAGTTCTTC.

This clonotype was seen at least ten times. This chain connects TRBV3-1 to TRBJ2-7; unclear D gene. CDR1 LGHDT and CDR2 YNNKEL come from the germline V gene (reference sequence). V was shortened by 3 bases and J by 5 bases, with 8 bases between the two germline ends. The CDR3 has 12 residues. Here the CDR3 DNA reads TGTGCCAGCAGCCATGGAGTGGACGAGCAGTACTTC. Its protein product is CASSHGVDEQYF.

With regard to this clonotype: A much larger clonotype is one base distant, so this may be a read error. The rearrangement uses TRBV28 and TRBJ2-1, with D maybe TRBD2 (5 bases). Between the trimmed V and J ends, which lost 5 bases and 9 bases, there was a span of 20 bases. Per the germline V gene, CDR1 is MDHEN and CDR2 is SYDVKM. The CDR3 loop spans 15 amino acids. The CDR3 region is CASSERSSLAGEQFF. CDR3 nucleotides: TGTGCCAGCAGTGAACGATCCAGCTTGGCGGGTGAGCAGTTCTTC.

This clonotype was counted at least ten times. The chain uses TRBV19 and TRBJ2-7; D may be TRBD2 (6 bases). Germline V gene sequence: CDR1 LNHDA, CDR2 SQIVND (reference sequence). V was shortened by 7 bases and J by 0 bases, with 10 bases between the two germline ends. This CDR3 spans 13 amino acids. The CDR3, as DNA: TGTGCCAGTATCGGGGGAAACTCCTACGAGCAGTACTTC. Translation gives CASIGGNSYEQYF.

With regard to this clonotype: At one boundary the junction diverges from the germline segment, which might be a read error. The chain carries TRBV19 and TRBJ2-6; 8 bases agree with TRBD1. The CDR3 consists of 17 residues. Germline V gene sequence: CDR1 LNHDA, CDR2 SQIVND (reference sequence). CDR3 amino acids: CASSPGTGVTGANALTF. DNA for the CDR3: TGTGCCAGTAGTCCGGGGACAGGAGTGACTGGGGCCAACGCCCTGACTTTC.

This clonotype was picked up many times. V is TRBV5-1 and J is TRBJ1-5; 8 nucleotides agree with TRBD1. This CDR3 region has 16 residues. The germline V gene has CDR1 SGHRS and CDR2 YFSETQ. Trimming at V came to 0 bases and at J to 6 bases, leaving 8 bases not matched to a gene. CDR3 sequence: CASSLGTGGRTQPQHF. The CDR3 bases are TGCGCCAGCAGCTTGGGAACAGGGGGAAGGACTCAGCCCCAGCATTTT.

In this sample, this clonotype turned up many times. This chain uses TRBV20-1 with TRBJ2-5; 7 bases match TRBD1. Trimming cost V 2 bases and J 3 bases; bases outside gene matches: 3. The germline CDR1 and CDR2 sequences are DFQATT and SNEGSKA (reference sequence). CDR3 length: 13 residues. DNA for the CDR3: TGCAGTGCTAGACCCGGGACAGAAGAGACCCAGTACTTC. Protein product: CSARPGTEETQYF.

This clonotype came up many times. V usage is TRBV20-1 and J usage is TRBJ1-1, with unresolved D. This CDR3 is built from 14 residues. The ends were cut back, 0 bases at V and 1 base at J, with 9 bases in the middle. Germline-derived CDR1 and CDR2 are DFQATT and SNEGSKA (reference sequence). CDR3 bases: TGCAGTGCTAGAGATCATGGAGGGAACACTGAAGCTTTCTTT. Translated: CSARDHGGNTEAFF.

In this sample, this clonotype turned up a few times. The chain carries TRBV20-1 and TRBJ2-1; 7 bases align to TRBD2. The V segment lost 0 bases and the J segment 3 bases; nucleotides outside the gene matches: 14. CDR3 length: 18 residues. Germline values: CDR1 DFQATT, CDR2 SNEGSKA (reference sequence). As DNA, the CDR3 is TGCAGTGCTAGAGATAGCGGCGCGGGAGACTCGTTCTACAATGAGCAGTTCTTC. Amino acid sequence: CSARDSGAGDSFYNEQFF.

This clonotype has ten or more counts. This chain links TRBV5-1 with TRBJ2-5; D gene ambiguous. This CDR3 is built from 13 residues. V was shortened by 2 bases and J by 4 bases, with 9 bases between the two germline ends. Looked up from germline, CDR1 is SGHRS and CDR2 is YFSETQ. This chain's CDR3 is CASSFTSRETQYF. In nucleotides, the CDR3 is TGCGCCAGCAGCTTCACAAGTCGAGAGACCCAGTACTTC. Together with reference TRBV5-1 and TRBJ2-5, the CDR3 gives the full variable domain: KAGVTQTPRYLIKTRGQQVTLSCSPISGHRSVSWYQQTPGQGLQFLFEYFSETQRNKGNFPGRFSGRQFSNSRSEMNVSTLELGDSALYLCASSFTSRETQYFGPGTRLLVL.

This clonotype was detected many times. This chain connects TRBV7-9 to TRBJ1-5; 11 bases fit TRBD1. Unmatched junction bases numbered 14, after V lost 5 bases and J lost 2 bases. Germline assignment: CDR1 SEHNR and CDR2 FQNEAQ (reference sequence). This CDR3 region has 19 residues. The DNA for the CDR3 is TGTGCCAGCAGCCTACATATGGGGACAGGGGGTAGGGGCAATCAGCCCCAGCATTTT. Translating gives CASSLHMGTGGRGNQPQHF.

This clonotype was counted many times. The V gene is TRBV2, the J gene TRBJ1-2, with D perhaps TRBD1 (5 bases). Trimming pared 5 bases from V and 4 bases from J, leaving 8 bases between. The CDR3 loop spans 12 amino acids. Germline loops: CDR1 SNHLY, CDR2 FYNNEI. In DNA form, the CDR3 reads TGTGCCAGCAGTTTTGACAGCTATGGCTACACCTTC. Amino acids: CASSFDSYGYTF.

In its sample, this clonotype was seen many times. The chain couples TRBV5-1 to TRBJ2-7, with 7 bases matching TRBD1. CDR1 SGHRS and CDR2 YFSETQ come from the germline V gene. The V segment lost 1 base and the J segment 3 bases; nucleotides outside the gene matches: 4. The CDR3 loop spans 14 amino acids. The CDR3 sequence is CASSLTGVNYEQYF. DNA of the CDR3: TGCGCCAGCAGCTTGACAGGGGTTAACTACGAGCAGTACTTC.

This clonotype appeared once. An end of the junction differs from the germline gene, which may be a read error. V is TRBV4-1 and J is TRBJ1-1; D unclear. Per germline, CDR1 MGHRA and CDR2 YSYEKL. The CDR3 has 15 residues. The CDR3 protein is CASSQERERNTKAFF. DNA of the CDR3: TGCGCCAGCAGCCAAGAGAGGGAGCGGAACACTAAAGCCTTCTTT.

Many counts were recorded for this clonotype. CDR3 coding DNA: TGTGCCAGTAGTTTTTATAGCGGGGACACCTACAATGAGCAGTTCTTC. It encodes CASSFYSGDTYNEQFF. The chain has TRBV19 and TRBJ2-1, with 8 nucleotides matching TRBD2. This CDR3 contains 16 residues. V lost 5 bases to trimming and J lost 2 bases; unmatched junction nucleotides: 8. Germline V lookup: CDR1 LNHDA, CDR2 SQIVND (reference sequence).